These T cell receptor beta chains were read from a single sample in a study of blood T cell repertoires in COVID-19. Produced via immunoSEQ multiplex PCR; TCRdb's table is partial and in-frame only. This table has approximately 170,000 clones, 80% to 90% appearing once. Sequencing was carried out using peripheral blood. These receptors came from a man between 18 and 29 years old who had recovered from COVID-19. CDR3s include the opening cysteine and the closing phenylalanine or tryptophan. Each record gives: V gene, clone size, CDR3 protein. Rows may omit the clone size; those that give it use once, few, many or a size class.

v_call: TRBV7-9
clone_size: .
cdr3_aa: CASSLAGPGESPLHF

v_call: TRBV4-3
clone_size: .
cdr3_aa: CASSQEGARLQETQYF

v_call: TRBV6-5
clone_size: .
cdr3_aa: CASSYSHGSNEQYF

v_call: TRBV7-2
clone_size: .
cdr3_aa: CASSLGGTPIYEQYF

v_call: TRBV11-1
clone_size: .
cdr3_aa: CASSRDRWYNSPLHF

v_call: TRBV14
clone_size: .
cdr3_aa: CASSPSGRRNEQFF

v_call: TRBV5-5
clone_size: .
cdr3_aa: CASRGAGNYGYTF

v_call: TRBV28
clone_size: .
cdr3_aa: CASSQSKTGNYEQYF

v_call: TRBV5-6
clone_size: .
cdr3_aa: CASSLIAGADTQYF

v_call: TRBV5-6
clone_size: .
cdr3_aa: CASSFDRGNYGYTF

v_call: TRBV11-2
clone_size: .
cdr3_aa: CASRNSDSNQPQHF

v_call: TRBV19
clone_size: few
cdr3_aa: CASSIGRGYYEQYF

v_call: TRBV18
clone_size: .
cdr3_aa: CASSRTGDRTTNEKLFF

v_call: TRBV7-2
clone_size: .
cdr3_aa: CASSFQETYEQYF

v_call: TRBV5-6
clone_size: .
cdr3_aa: CASSLFPSTDTQYF